These 11 T cell receptor beta chains were sequenced from one sample in a study of control samples from healthy donors and cancer patients. Repertoires were generated with immunoSEQ multiplex PCR, while TCRdb's copy carries only in-frame clones and drops some. The sample lists 120,000 or so clones, 92% occurring once. The sample consisted of PBMCs. These receptors came from a man at least 80 years old with head and neck cancer.

V and J are TRBV6-6 and TRBJ2-7; possible D gene TRBD1, 9 bases. Germline assignment: CDR1 MNHNY and CDR2 SVGAGI (reference sequence). The germline V and J ends were trimmed by 10 bases and 2 bases, with 24 bases remaining between them. This CDR3 contains 16 residues. The DNA of the CDR3 is TGTGCCACCTGTTTAACAGGGGGCGGGGGGACCTACGAGCAGTACTTC. It specifies CATCLTGGGGTYEQYF.

The chain uses TRBV5-1 and TRBJ1-5, with 9 bases lining up with TRBD1. With 0 bases clipped from V and 6 bases from J, the junction kept 7 bases outside the gene matches. Germline CDR1 and CDR2: SGHRS and YFSETQ. There are 16 residues in the CDR3. CDR3 amino acids: CASSLDPGTGTQPQHF. As DNA, the CDR3 is TGCGCCAGCAGCTTGGATCCCGGGACAGGGACTCAGCCCCAGCATTTT.

This clone is a singleton in its sample. J is TRBJ2-3 and V is TRBV5-4, with D hard to call. CDR3 length equals 14 residues. CDR1 is SGHNT and CDR2 is YYREEE in the germline V gene (reference sequence). Trimming cost V 0 bases and J 2 bases, with 7 bases left between them. CDR3 in DNA: TGTGCCAGCAGCTTGGGTGGCTACACAGATACGCAGTATTTT. Translation: CASSLGGYTDTQYF.

The chain carries TRBV6-1 and TRBJ1-2, with unresolved D. V was trimmed by 6 bases and J by 8 bases, leaving 22 bases between them. The CDR3 length is 15 residues. The germline CDR1 and CDR2 sequences are MNHNS and SASEGT. Here the CDR3 reads CASRPPAEGAGGYTF. Here the CDR3 DNA reads TGTGCCAGCAGACCACCCGCAGAAGGCGCGGGAGGCTACACCTTC.

The J gene is TRBJ1-2, the V gene TRBV5-6, with unresolved D. The CDR3 is 14 residues long. Trimming removed 2 bases from V and 4 bases from J, with 12 bases in between. CDR1 and CDR2 (germline): SGHDT, YYEEEE. The CDR3 region is CASSFLEGSYGYTF. CDR3 DNA: TGTGCCAGCAGCTTTCTGGAAGGTTCCTATGGCTACACCTTC.

The chain carries TRBV19 and TRBJ2-7, with TRBD2 matching over 10 bases. Germline V gene data show CDR1 as LNHDA and CDR2 as SQIVND (reference sequence). The CDR3 is 15 residues long. V was pared by 5 bases and J by 5 bases, with 9 bases of the junction left unmatched. The CDR3 protein is CASSPQRGGANEQYF. CDR3 coding DNA: TGTGCCAGTAGTCCCCAGCGGGGGGGCGCGAACGAGCAGTACTTC. The variable domain in full, completed from reference TRBV19 and TRBJ2-7, reads DGGITQSPKYLFRKEGQNVTLSCEQNLNHDAMYWYRQDPGQGLRLIYYSQIVNDFQKGDIAEGYSVSREKKESFPLTVTSAQKNPTAFYLCASSPQRGGANEQYFGPGTRLTVT.

The chain recombines TRBV13 with TRBJ2-6; no definite D call. From germline, CDR1 is PRHDT and CDR2 FYEKMQ (reference sequence). Trimming took 0 bases from V and 2 from J, leaving 5 bases between them. The CDR3 has 15 residues. In DNA form, the CDR3 reads TGTGCCAGCAGCTTAGGGGGAACTGGGGCCAACGTCCTGACTTTC. This gives the protein CASSLGGTGANVLTF.

With regard to this clone: The junction shows a germline mismatch at one end, possibly a read error. CDR3 sequence (DNA): TGCGCCGGCAGCCCCCGGCGTGGGACAGGGGAAAACGAGCAGTACTTC. This encodes CAGSPRRGTGENEQYF. This sequence joins TRBV5-1 and TRBJ2-7; 10 bases are shared with TRBD1. The CDR3 sequence is 16 residues long. From germline, CDR1 is SGHRS and CDR2 YFSETQ.

V is TRBV5-1 and J is TRBJ2-3; 10 positions agree with TRBD1. J lost 10 bases, V lost 4 bases, and 12 bases had no gene match. The germline V gene encodes CDR1 SGHRS and CDR2 YFSETQ. This CDR3 has 15 amino acids. The CDR3 DNA reads TGCGCCAGCAGCGCCCCCGGGACAGGGGCCTTCGCGCAGTATTTT. Translating it yields CASSAPGTGAFAQYF.

The V gene is TRBV6-5, the J gene TRBJ1-4; D unresolved. Germline CDR1 is MNHEY and CDR2 is SVGAGI. The CDR3 extends over 15 amino acids. The V gene lost 6 bases and the J gene lost 0 bases, with 11 bases spanning the gap. The CDR3 region has the DNA TGTGCCAGCAGCCCAGTGGCTGCAACTAATGAAAAACTGTTTTTT. Translation gives CASSPVAATNEKLFF.

The chain has TRBV6-6 and TRBJ2-7, with 14 bases aligning to TRBD2. Looked up from germline, CDR1 is MNHNY and CDR2 is SVGAGI (reference sequence). V shed 4 bases and J 2 bases; nucleotides not matched to a gene: 4. CDR3 length: 16 amino acids. CDR3 DNA sequence: TGTGCCAGCAGTTGGACTAGCGGGGGGCTCACCTACGAGCAGTACTTC. As protein: CASSWTSGGLTYEQYF.